This T cell receptor beta chain was found in a study of radiation and T cells in renal cell carcinoma. The CDR3 runs 14 residues. Per the germline V gene, CDR1 is SGHVS and CDR2 is FQNEAQ. The V and J ends lost 6 bases and 3 bases respectively, with 12 bases between them. Repertoires were generated with immunoSEQ multiplex PCR, while TCRdb's copy carries only in-frame clones and drops some. The sample holds about 49,000 clones, roughly 78% seen once. Noted time point: blood 2 weeks post-SBRT. Treatment: 15 Gy SBRT to primary tumor, nephrectomy 4 weeks later. Serial blood draws occurred at baseline and 2 and 4 weeks post-SBRT. This renal cell carcinoma was of the clear cell type.

The origin of this receptor is a woman aged 65 to 85 with renal cell carcinoma. This specimen consisted of blood, obtained from a patient whose treatment included radiotherapy and nephrectomy. The V call is TRBV7-8, the J call TRBJ2-1, with D maybe TRBD2 (5 bases). CDR3 amino acids: CASSPTRFYNEQFF. In DNA form, the CDR3 reads TGTGCCAGCAGTCCTACTAGGTTCTACAATGAGCAGTTCTTC.